The present TCR beta chain was sequenced within a study of blood T cell repertoires in COVID-19. About the research overall: From T cells, B-cell-depleted T cells, or PBMCs came the material, which was cDNA or gDNA.

Sequencing was performed with immunoSEQ multiplex PCR; in TCRdb, only in-frame clones are kept and a portion is missing. The sample gives around 170,000 clones, 86% of which show up once; 2.5% to 3.5% is in the top ten. This clone came up a few times. The CDR3 has 14 residues. Trimming took 3 bases from V and 4 from J, leaving 10 bases between them. Germline V gives CDR1 MNHNS, CDR2 SASEGT. This chain uses TRBV6-1 with TRBJ1-5; D possibly corresponds to TRBD1 (5 bases). This receptor was obtained from a woman in her twenties or thirties with active or convalescent COVID-19. The sequencing input was peripheral blood. The CDR3 loop reads CASSDAGKNQPQHF. The CDR3 bases are TGTGCCAGCAGTGACGCAGGGAAAAATCAGCCCCAGCATTTT.